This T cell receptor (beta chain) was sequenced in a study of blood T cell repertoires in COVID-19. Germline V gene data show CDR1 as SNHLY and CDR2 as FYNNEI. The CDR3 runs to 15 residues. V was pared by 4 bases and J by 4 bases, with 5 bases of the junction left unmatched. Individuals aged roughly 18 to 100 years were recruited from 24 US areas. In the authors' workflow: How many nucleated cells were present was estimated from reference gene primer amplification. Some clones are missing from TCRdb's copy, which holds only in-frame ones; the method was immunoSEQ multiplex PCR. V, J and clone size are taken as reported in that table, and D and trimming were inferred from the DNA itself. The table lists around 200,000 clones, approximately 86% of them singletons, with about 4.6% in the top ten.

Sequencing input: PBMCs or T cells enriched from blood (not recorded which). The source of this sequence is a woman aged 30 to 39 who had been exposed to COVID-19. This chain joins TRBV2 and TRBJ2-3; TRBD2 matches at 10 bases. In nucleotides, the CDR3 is TGTGCCAGCAGTGGTCCAGCGGGGGGGCCAGATACGCAGTATTTT. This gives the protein CASSGPAGGPDTQYF.